Included here is one TCR beta chain sequence, with context. Its antigen is unidentified. After removal of 6 bases from V and 3 bases from J, the junction contained 3 bases not matched to a gene. The CDR3 consists of 14 residues. CDR1 and CDR2 (germline): ENHRY, SYGVKD. This record belongs to a study of cytomegalovirus exposure and HLA in healthy donors. Across the study: In a later analysis, the roughly 110 validation repertoires were reported to have used the same platform as the approximately 670 first-cohort repertoires.

Generated by immunoSEQ multiplex PCR, the TCRdb table keeps only in-frame clones and is missing some. The data show fewer than 300,000 clones, roughly 90% seen once. Study-level points and caveats: Cytomegalovirus status was reportedly diagnosed by the classifier with high specificity and sensitivity. The finding came from a later analysis; first-cohort TCR clusters tended to co-occur in the roughly 110 validation repertoires. Most TCR sequences were seen very rarely across donors, but some public TCRs occurred in many.

Sequencing was carried out using PBMCs. The chain joins TRBV10-3 to TRBJ2-7; the match to TRBD2 covers 12 bases. This TCR was sampled from a young woman in good health and CMV-seronegative. In DNA, the CDR3 is TGTGCCATCAGGCGGACTAGCGGGGACTACGAGCAGTACTTC. This sequence encodes CAIRRTSGDYEQYF.